The 18 T cell receptor beta chains below come from one sample, sequenced in a study of T cell responses to AZD1222 COVID-19 vaccine. Libraries were prepared by immunoSEQ multiplex PCR; TCRdb keeps only in-frame clonotypes and omits some of them. This sample has about 78,000 clones, with under 90% found just once. Sequencing was performed on peripheral blood, taken 28 days after the second AZD1222 dose. The source of these receptors is an adult who received the AZD1222 COVID-19 vaccine.

The V call is TRBV3-1 (or the pseudogene TRBV3-2), the J call TRBJ2-7; tentative D call: TRBD1 (5 bases). Germline CDR1 LGHDT, CDR2 YNNKEL (reference sequence). The V end was cut by 0 bases, the J end by 2 bases, with 11 bases between. The length of the CDR3 is 15 residues. The CDR3, as DNA: TGTGCCAGCAGCCAAGAGCAGGGTGGGCCCTACGAGCAGTACTTC. Amino acid sequence: CASSQEQGGPYEQYF.

The genes are TRBV7-9 and TRBJ1-3; the D gene is possibly TRBD1 (5 bases). Trimming stripped 4 bases from V and 4 bases from J, with 23 bases between. The CDR3 totals 18 residues. Germline V gene data show CDR1 as SEHNR and CDR2 as FQNEAQ (reference sequence). Here the CDR3 DNA reads TGTGCCAGCAGCTACGCGAGAAGGGGACGGTCGGCAGGAAACACCATATATTTT. Protein sequence: CASSYARRGRSAGNTIYF.

The chain employs TRBV5-1 and TRBJ1-2; maybe TRBD1 (5 bases). The germline V gene has CDR1 SGHRS and CDR2 YFSETQ. The CDR3 covers 13 residues. The germline V and J ends were trimmed by 7 bases and 4 bases, with 14 bases remaining between them. The DNA for the CDR3 is TGCGCCAGCGAGCGGGGGACCGGCTATGGCTACACCTTC. This sequence encodes CASERGTGYGYTF.

To note about this clone: The identical CDR3 is also encoded by other nucleotide sequences in the sample. J is TRBJ1-2 and V is TRBV6-2 or TRBV6-3; the D is unclear. Germline lookup yields CDR1 MNHEY and CDR2 SVGEGT. V dropped 1 base and J dropped 5 bases, with 5 bases sitting between them. The CDR3 consists of 12 residues. CDR3 residues: CASSYLGYGYTF. The DNA for the CDR3 is TGTGCCAGCAGTTACTTAGGGTATGGCTACACCTTC.

This clone appeared a few times. The J gene is TRBJ2-7, the V gene TRBV18, with D perhaps given as TRBD1 or TRBD2 (5 bases each). CDR1 is KGHSH and CDR2 is LQKENI in the germline V gene. Trimming cost V 3 bases and J 3 bases, with 12 bases left between them. The CDR3 contains 14 residues. The CDR3 nucleotides are TGTGCCAGCTCACCGCCGGGACGGCTCTACGAGCAGTACTTC. Translation gives CASSPPGRLYEQYF.

This chain uses TRBV30 with TRBJ1-2; perhaps TRBD1 as D (6 bases). This CDR3 region has 14 residues. Deletions cut 5 bases from V and 1 base from J, with 14 bases between. CDR1 is GTSNPN and CDR2 is SVGIG in the germline V gene (reference sequence). The DNA for the CDR3 is TGTGCCTGGGACTACGGGGGCAGTAACTATGGCTACACCTTC. The encoded protein is CAWDYGGSNYGYTF.

The chain has TRBV7-9 and TRBJ1-2; D possibly corresponds to TRBD1 (6 bases). CDR1 is SEHNR and CDR2 is FQNEAQ in the germline V gene (reference sequence). V dropped 5 bases and J dropped 8 bases, with 18 bases sitting between them. CDR3 length: 14 residues. CDR3 coding DNA: TGTGCCAGCAGCCTCCTGGGTGGGGGCGAAGGCTACACCTTC. It encodes CASSLLGGGEGYTF.

Comments on this clone: Other DNA variants within this sample encode the same CDR3. The chain has TRBV19 and TRBJ1-1, with D uncertain. Per the germline V gene, CDR1 is LNHDA and CDR2 is SQIVND (reference sequence). Trimming shortened V by 1 base and J by 1 base, and 4 bases separated the two germline ends. The CDR3 totals 13 residues. CDR3 sequence reads: CASSIGTNTEAFF. DNA of the CDR3: TGTGCCAGTAGTATAGGGACGAACACTGAAGCTTTCTTT. The entire variable domain, with the rest obtained from reference TRBV19 and TRBJ1-1, is as follows: DGGITQSPKYLFRKEGQNVTLSCEQNLNHDAMYWYRQDPGQGLRLIYYSQIVNDFQKGDIAEGYSVSREKKESFPLTVTSAQKNPTAFYLCASSIGTNTEAFFGQGTRLTVV.

This clone was seen just once. V usage is TRBV30 and J usage is TRBJ1-1; a weak D match, TRBD1 (6 bases). In germline, CDR1 is GTSNPN, CDR2 SVGIG (reference sequence). The CDR3 is made up of 12 amino acids. The germline V and J ends were trimmed by 3 bases and 5 bases, with 10 bases remaining between them. The CDR3 DNA is TGTGCCTGGAGAGGGGGGGGAACTGAAGCTTTCTTT. Translation: CAWRGGGTEAFF.

V is TRBV24-1 and J is TRBJ2-1; D may match TRBD1 or TRBD2 (5 bases each). Germline CDR1 KGHDR, CDR2 SFDVKD. This CDR3 is built from 16 residues. Trimming removed 0 bases from V and 7 bases from J, with 15 bases in between. The CDR3 loop is CATSDLRGVTRNEQFF. The CDR3 nucleotides are TGTGCCACCAGTGATTTGCGAGGGGTGACGAGAAATGAGCAGTTCTTC.

The chain has TRBV6-5 and TRBJ1-4, with 7 bases matching TRBD1. The trim removed 6 bases at V and 6 bases at J, leaving 4 bases unmatched. This CDR3 is built from 13 residues. CDR1 is MNHEY and CDR2 is SVGAGI in the germline V gene. The CDR3 sequence is CASRPGQHEKLFF. The CDR3 DNA sequence: TGTGCCAGCAGGCCGGGACAGCATGAAAAACTGTTTTTT.

This clone occurred once. The chain couples TRBV30 to TRBJ2-2; D remains ambiguous. Trimming took 4 bases from V and 5 from J, leaving 14 bases between them. CDR1 is GTSNPN and CDR2 is SVGIG in the germline V gene (reference sequence). The CDR3 has 14 amino acids. The CDR3 region has the DNA TGTGCCTGGAATAGGCCCCCGGCGACCGGGGAGCTGTTTTTT. Its translation: CAWNRPPATGELFF. Combining the CDR3 with reference TRBV30 and TRBJ2-2 gives the whole variable domain SQTIHQWPATLVQPVGSPLSLECTVEGTSNPNLYWYRQAAGRGLQLLFYSVGIGQISSEVPQNLSASRPQDRQFILSSKKLLLSDSGFYLCAWNRPPATGELFFGEGSRLTVL.

The rearrangement links TRBV5-1 to TRBJ2-7; TRBD2 agrees at 7 bases. The length of the CDR3 is 15 residues. After removal of 0 bases from V and 0 bases from J, the junction contained 3 bases not matched to a gene. Germline values: CDR1 SGHRS, CDR2 YFSETQ. The CDR3 loop reads CASSLETGGSYEQYF. The CDR3 DNA is TGCGCCAGCAGCTTGGAGACGGGGGGCTCCTACGAGCAGTACTTC.

The chain joins TRBV7-2 to TRBJ2-7; 7 nucleotides match TRBD2. Trimming cost V 5 bases and J 3 bases; bases outside gene matches: 7. The CDR3 has 14 residues. The germline V gene encodes CDR1 SGHTA and CDR2 FQGNSA. CDR3: CASSSGGGYYEQYF. In nucleotides, the CDR3 is TGTGCCAGCAGCAGTGGGGGGGGTTACTACGAGCAGTACTTC.

The V gene is TRBV24-1, the J gene TRBJ2-5; no clear D gene. CDR1 is KGHDR and CDR2 is SFDVKD in the germline V gene. There are 15 residues in the CDR3. V shed 3 bases and J shed 2 bases, with 12 bases lying between them. CDR3 bases: TGTGCCACCAGTGATGCCCGTGGACCGCAAGAGACCCAGTACTTC. Translation: CATSDARGPQETQYF.

About this clone: The junction does not match germline at one end; this may be a read error. The chain carries TRBV29-1 and TRBJ2-3; either TRBD1 or TRBD2 may fit D (5 bases each). CDR3 length: 12 amino acids. Germline-derived CDR1 and CDR2 are SQVTM and ANQGSEA. The CDR3 nucleotides read TGCAGTGTTGGGGGTCCGGAGGATACGCAGTATTTT. Protein: CSVGGPEDTQYF.

This chain joins TRBV30 and TRBJ1-5, with 7 bases fitting TRBD1. V lost 3 bases to trimming and J lost 5 bases; unmatched junction nucleotides: 4. Germline V gene sequence: CDR1 GTSNPN, CDR2 SVGIG (reference sequence). This CDR3 is built from 13 residues. The CDR3 DNA follows: TGTGCCTGGAGATCCACAGGGGATCAGCCCCAGCATTTT. It encodes CAWRSTGDQPQHF.

V gene TRBV3-1 (or the pseudogene TRBV3-2) combines with J gene TRBJ1-1, with no clear D. The V gene's germline CDR1 is LGHDT and CDR2 YNNKEL (reference sequence). V lost 0 bases, J lost 1 base, and 6 bases lay in between. This CDR3 has 14 amino acids. The CDR3: CASSQEQRNTEAFF. The CDR3 DNA reads TGTGCCAGCAGCCAAGAACAGCGGAACACTGAAGCTTTCTTT.